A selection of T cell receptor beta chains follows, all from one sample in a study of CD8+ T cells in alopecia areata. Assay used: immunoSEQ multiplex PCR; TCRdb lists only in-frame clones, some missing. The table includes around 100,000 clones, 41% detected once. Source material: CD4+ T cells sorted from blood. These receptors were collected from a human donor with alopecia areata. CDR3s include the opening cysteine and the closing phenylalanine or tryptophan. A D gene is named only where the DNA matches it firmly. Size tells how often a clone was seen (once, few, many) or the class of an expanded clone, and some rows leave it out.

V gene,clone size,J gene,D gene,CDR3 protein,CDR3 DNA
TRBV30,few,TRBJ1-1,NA,CAWSVPRAKEAFF,TGTGCCTGGAGTGTTCCCCGGGCTAAAGAGGCTTTCTTT
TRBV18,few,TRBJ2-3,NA,CASSPRTDTQYF,TGTGCCAGCTCACCAAGAACAGATACGCAGTATTTT
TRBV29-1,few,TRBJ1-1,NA,CSALSGRSNTEAFF,TGCAGCGCCCTCTCAGGCCGATCGAACACTGAAGCTTTCTTT
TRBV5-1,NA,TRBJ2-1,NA,CASSVTENYNEQFF,TGCGCCAGCAGTGTGACGGAAAACTACAATGAGCAGTTCTTC
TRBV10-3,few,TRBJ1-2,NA,CAISESSANYGYTF,TGTGCCATCAGTGAGAGTAGCGCTAACTATGGCTACACCTTC
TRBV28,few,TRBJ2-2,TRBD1,CASSNRGSTGELFF,TGTGCCAGCAGTAACAGGGGATCCACCGGGGAGCTGTTTTTT
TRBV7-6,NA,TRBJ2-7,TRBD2,CASSPGTSGSYEQYF,TGTGCCAGCAGCCCAGGGACTAGCGGGAGCTACGAGCAGTACTTC
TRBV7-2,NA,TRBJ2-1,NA,CASSSHHRGNEQFF,TGTGCCAGCAGTTCCCATCATCGGGGCAATGAGCAGTTCTTC
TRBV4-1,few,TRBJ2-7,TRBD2,CASSQGASGAHYEQYF,TGCGCCAGCAGCCAAGGGGCTAGCGGGGCCCACTACGAGCAGTACTTC
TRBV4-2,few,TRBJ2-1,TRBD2,CASSQAHSGGDYNEQFF,TGTGCCAGCAGCCAAGCCCATAGCGGGGGGGACTACAATGAGCAGTTCTTC
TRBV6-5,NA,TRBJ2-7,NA,CASSRDGYEQYF,TGTGCCAGCAGTCGAGACGGTTACGAGCAGTACTTC
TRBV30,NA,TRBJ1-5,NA,CAWSVQSGLANQPQHF,TGTGCCTGGAGTGTACAATCCGGGTTAGCAAATCAGCCCCAGCATTTT
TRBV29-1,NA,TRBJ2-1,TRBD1,CSVEPVDRGRDEQFF,TGCAGCGTTGAACCAGTCGACAGGGGGCGGGATGAGCAGTTCTTC
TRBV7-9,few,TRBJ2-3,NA,CASSQDSGTDTQYF,TGCGCCAGCAGCCAAGATTCGGGCACAGATACGCAGTATTTT
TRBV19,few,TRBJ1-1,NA,CASSIQAATEAFF,TGTGCCAGTAGTATACAGGCCGCGACTGAAGCTTTCTTT
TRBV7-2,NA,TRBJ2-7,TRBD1,CASSQKDRGRYEQYF,TGTGCCAGCAGCCAAAAGGACAGGGGGCGGTACGAGCAGTACTTC
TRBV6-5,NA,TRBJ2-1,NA,CASSRTRHNEQFF,TGTGCCAGCAGTCGGACCCGGCACAATGAGCAGTTCTTC
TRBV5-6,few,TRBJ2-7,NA,CASSLFRRGYEQYF,TGTGCCAGCAGCTTGTTTCGCAGGGGCTACGAGCAGTACTTC
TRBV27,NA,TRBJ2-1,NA,CASSPPSSPREQFF,TGTGCCAGCAGTCCCCCCTCGAGTCCGCGGGAGCAGTTCTTC
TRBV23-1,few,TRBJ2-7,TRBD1,CASSQSSRSGTGSHEQYF,TGCGCCAGCAGTCAAAGTTCACGGTCGGGGACAGGGAGCCACGAGCAGTACTTC
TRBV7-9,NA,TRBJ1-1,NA,CASSLGQTNTEAFF,TGTGCCAGCAGCTTAGGGCAGACGAACACTGAAGCTTTCTTT
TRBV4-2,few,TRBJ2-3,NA,CASSQEVSDTQYF,TGTGCCAGCAGCCAAGAGGTCTCAGATACGCAGTATTTT
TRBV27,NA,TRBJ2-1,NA,CASSLVGGRYNEQFF,TGTGCCAGCAGTTTGGTGGGCGGACGTTACAATGAGCAGTTCTTC
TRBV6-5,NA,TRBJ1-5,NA,CASSEADQPQHF,TGTGCCAGCAGTGAGGCCGATCAGCCCCAGCATTTT
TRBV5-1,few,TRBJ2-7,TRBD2,CASRTSDNSYEQYF,TGCGCCAGCCGGACTAGCGATAACTCCTACGAGCAGTACTTC
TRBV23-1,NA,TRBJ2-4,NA,CASSQSQAFQNIQYF,TGCGCCAGCAGTCAATCGCAGGCCTTCCAAAACATTCAGTACTTC
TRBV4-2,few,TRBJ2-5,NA,CASSQEGERQETQYF,TGTGCCAGCAGCCAAGAGGGTGAGAGGCAAGAGACCCAGTACTTC
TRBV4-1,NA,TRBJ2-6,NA,CASSPPAANVLTF,TGCGCCAGCAGCCCGCCTGCGGCCAACGTCCTGACTTTC
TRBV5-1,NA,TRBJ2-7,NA,CASSSPGKPPYEQYF,TGCGCCAGCAGCTCTCCAGGGAAGCCCCCCTACGAGCAGTACTTC
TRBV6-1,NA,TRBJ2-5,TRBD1,CATDRARETQYF,TGTGCCACCGACAGGGCCCGAGAGACCCAGTACTTC
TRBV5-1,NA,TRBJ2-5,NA,CASSLGNRETQYF,TGCGCCAGCAGCTTAGGGAACCGGGAGACCCAGTACTTC
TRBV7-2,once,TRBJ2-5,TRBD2,CASRPAGGPRETQYF,TGTGCCAGCAGACCAGCGGGAGGCCCCCGGGAGACCCAGTACTTC
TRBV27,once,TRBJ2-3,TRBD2,CASSLRGLTGLAGTDTQYF,TGTGCCAGCAGTTTACGAGGACTCACGGGACTAGCGGGCACAGATACGCAGTATTTT
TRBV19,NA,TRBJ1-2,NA,CASQPRPNYGYTF,TGTGCCAGCCAGCCCAGGCCTAACTATGGCTACACCTTC
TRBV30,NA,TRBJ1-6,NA,CAWSGVRTNYNSPLHF,TGTGCCTGGAGTGGAGTCAGGACCAACTATAATTCACCCCTCCACTTT
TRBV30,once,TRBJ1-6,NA,CAWKVDSSYNSPLHF,TGTGCCTGGAAAGTGGACAGCTCCTATAATTCACCCCTCCACTTT
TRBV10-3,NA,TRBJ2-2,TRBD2,CAISESAIAGDRAHNTGELFF,TGTGCCATCAGTGAGTCCGCTATAGCGGGGGACCGCGCCCATAACACCGGGGAGCTGTTTTTT